Below, 32 T cell receptor beta chains from the same sample are listed, as sequenced in a study of CD4 T cells in relation to SARS-CoV-2 and coronaviruses. Using immunoSEQ multiplex PCR, the repertoire was profiled, and TCRdb retains in-frame clones only, with some absent. Of about 60,000 clones in the sample, under 95% were seen once. Material for sequencing was naive CD4+ T cells from PBMCs. Subset defined: naive CD4+ T cells isolated by negative enrichment. Receptors were obtained from an adult with COVID-19.

This chain uses TRBV3-1 (or the pseudogene TRBV3-2) with TRBJ1-6, with 7 bases aligning to TRBD1. With V trimmed by 2 bases and J by 7 bases, 5 bases remained unmatched. Germline lookup yields CDR1 LGHDT and CDR2 YNNKEL (reference sequence). The CDR3 has 15 amino acids. The CDR3 DNA reads as TGTGCCAGCAGCCAAAGGGGACAGTTGAATTCACCCCTCCACTTT. Amino acids: CASSQRGQLNSPLHF.

This chain links TRBV14 with TRBJ2-3; D ambiguous. V lost 7 bases and J lost 1, with 15 bases in between. This CDR3 has 15 residues. The germline V gene encodes CDR1 SGHDN and CDR2 FVKESK. The CDR3 nucleotides are TGTGCCAGCACCTCCGGAAGTTACGGCACAGATACGCAGTATTTT. Protein sequence: CASTSGSYGTDTQYF.

V usage is TRBV20-1 and J usage is TRBJ2-1; D not resolved. Germline CDR1 is DFQATT and CDR2 is SNEGSKA (reference sequence). The CDR3 totals 11 residues. V lost 5 bases and J 7 bases, leaving 9 bases between the germline ends. CDR3 residues: CSAESRNEQFF. CDR3 DNA sequence: TGCAGTGCTGAAAGCCGGAATGAGCAGTTCTTC.

V usage is TRBV2 and J usage is TRBJ2-5; D is ambiguous. V was pared by 5 bases and J by 2 bases, with 9 bases between. CDR3 length: 13 residues. Per the germline V gene, CDR1 is SNHLY and CDR2 is FYNNEI. In DNA form, the CDR3 reads TGTGCCAGCAGTTTTTTTAAACAAGAGACCCAGTACTTC. It specifies CASSFFKQETQYF.

V is TRBV7-9 and J is TRBJ2-7, with TRBD1 matching over 7 bases. CDR3 length: 13 amino acids. V shed 6 bases and J 5 bases; nucleotides not matched to a gene: 7. Germline V CDR1 and CDR2: SEHNR, FQNEAQ (reference sequence). The CDR3 spells CASSRDSWDEQYF. The CDR3 DNA is TGTGCCAGCAGTAGGGACAGTTGGGACGAGCAGTACTTC.

V and J are TRBV9 and TRBJ2-1; 8 bases align to TRBD2. Germline V gives CDR1 SGDLS, CDR2 YYNGEE. Trimming removed 3 bases from V and 9 bases from J; junction bases left unmatched: 17. This CDR3 spans 17 amino acids. DNA of the CDR3: TGTGCCAGCAGCGCGAGGACGACTAGCGCCCCGGGGGGTGAGCAGTTCTTC. Its protein is CASSARTTSAPGGEQFF.

The chain employs TRBV3-1 (or the pseudogene TRBV3-2) and TRBJ2-1; D gene ambiguous. This CDR3 region has 14 residues. CDR1 is LGHDT and CDR2 is YNNKEL in the germline V gene (reference sequence). V was cut by 0 bases and J by 10 bases, with 13 bases left in between. The CDR3 DNA sequence: TGTGCCAGCAGCCAAGATTCGGGTTTTGGGGAGCAGTTCTTC. Its translation is CASSQDSGFGEQFF.

The J gene is TRBJ2-7, the V gene TRBV3-1 (or the pseudogene TRBV3-2); TRBD2 aligns across 9 bases. This CDR3 is 14 amino acids long. With V trimmed by 4 bases and J by 3 bases, 4 bases remained unmatched. Per the germline V gene, CDR1 is LGHDT and CDR2 is YNNKEL (reference sequence). The CDR3 region is CASSPTAGGYEQYF. CDR3 nucleotides: TGTGCCAGCAGCCCTACAGCGGGGGGCTACGAGCAGTACTTC.

The rearrangement uses TRBV2 and TRBJ1-5; TRBD1 aligns across 10 bases. The V segment lost 2 bases and the J segment 6 bases; nucleotides outside the gene matches: 7. This CDR3 is 16 amino acids long. Germline CDR1 is SNHLY and CDR2 is FYNNEI. CDR3 sequence: CASSEPDRGGGQPQHF. The CDR3 coding sequence is TGTGCCAGCAGTGAACCGGACAGGGGGGGCGGTCAGCCCCAGCATTTT. Using reference TRBV2 and TRBJ1-5 for the parts outside the CDR3, the full variable domain is EPEVTQTPSHQVTQMGQEVILRCVPISNHLYFYWYRQILGQKVEFLVSFYNNEISEKSEIFDDQFSVERPDGSNFTLKIRSTKLEDSAMYFCASSEPDRGGGQPQHFGDGTRLSIL.

This clone has just one count. This chain links TRBV21-1 with TRBJ2-7; the table's D call of TRBD2 was not tested on the DNA. TRBV21-1 corresponds to a pseudogene. This CDR3 spans 17 amino acids. CDR3: CASSKGQREGPKYEQYF. CDR3 sequence (DNA): TGTGCCAGCAGCAAAGGGCAGCGGGAGGGTCCCAAGTACGAGCAGTACTTC.

The J gene is TRBJ2-7, the V gene TRBV13, with 7 bases fitting TRBD2. The CDR3 contains 15 residues. Trimming took 3 bases from V and 5 from J; bases not matched to a gene: 10. Germline V gives CDR1 PRHDT, CDR2 FYEKMQ (reference sequence). The CDR3 sequence is CASSFLAGAADEQYF. CDR3 DNA: TGTGCCAGCAGCTTTCTGGCGGGAGCTGCTGACGAGCAGTACTTC.

V and J are TRBV15 and TRBJ2-1, with 8 positions matching TRBD2. This CDR3 region has 16 residues. The germline V gene has CDR1 LNHNV and CDR2 YYDKDF (reference sequence). J was trimmed by 1 base and V by 1 base; bases with no gene match: 3. As DNA, the CDR3 is TGTGCCACCAGCAGAGTGGGCGGGAGGTCCTACAATGAGCAGTTCTTC. Translation: CATSRVGGRSYNEQFF.

The rearrangement joins TRBV4-1 to TRBJ2-5; TRBD2 matches 12 bases. Germline assignment: CDR1 MGHRA and CDR2 YSYEKL. J was trimmed by 2 bases and V by 2 bases; bases with no gene match: 9. This CDR3 comprises 18 residues. CDR3 protein: CASSQRKILAGGQETQYF. The CDR3 DNA reads TGCGCCAGCAGCCAAAGGAAGATACTAGCGGGAGGACAAGAGACCCAGTACTTC.

This chain uses TRBV7-2 with TRBJ2-6; 10 positions agree with TRBD2. The CDR3 totals 18 residues. V gave up 5 bases and J gave up 4 bases; unmatched junction bases: 11. Germline V gene lookup returns CDR1 SGHTA and CDR2 FQGNSA. As DNA, the CDR3 is TGTGCCAGCAGCCCTCGAGGGCTAGCGGGAGCCGGGGCCAACGTCCTGACTTTC. Its protein is CASSPRGLAGAGANVLTF. The variable domain in full, with the rest retrieved from reference TRBV7-2 and TRBJ2-6, is GAGVSQSPSNKVTEKGKDVELRCDPISGHTALYWYRQSLGQGLEFLIYFQGNSAPDKSGLPSDRFSAERTGGSVSTLTIQRTQQEDSAVYLCASSPRGLAGAGANVLTFGAGSRLTVL.

The gene calls are TRBV28 and TRBJ2-2; D might be TRBD1 or TRBD2, each matching 5 bases. CDR1 MDHEN and CDR2 SYDVKM come from the germline V gene. With 2 bases removed from V and 3 bases from J, the gap between germline ends came to 13 bases. The CDR3 loop spans 16 amino acids. For the CDR3, the DNA is TGTGCCAGCAGTTTAGTGGACGGGGCCGACACCGGGGAGCTGTTTTTT. This encodes CASSLVDGADTGELFF. The full variable domain, completed using reference TRBV28 and TRBJ2-2, is DVKVTQSSRYLVKRTGEKVFLECVQDMDHENMFWYRQDPGLGLRLIYFSYDVKMKEKGDIPEGYSVSREKKERFSLILESASTNQTSMYLCASSLVDGADTGELFFGEGSRLTVL.

This clone was seen only a few times. The germline gene is not matched at one end of the junction; a read error may be the cause. This chain links TRBV6-5 with TRBJ1-2; D not resolved. The CDR3 sequence is 11 residues long. Germline-derived CDR1 and CDR2 are MNHEY and SVGAGI. In DNA form, the CDR3 reads TGTGCCAGCATTTACGGAGGAGGCTACACCTTC. Amino acids: CASIYGGGYTF.

J is TRBJ2-2 and V is TRBV7-3; D is unresolved. The CDR3 runs to 13 residues. Deletions cut 2 bases from V and 8 bases from J, with 9 bases between. Germline CDR1 SGHTA, CDR2 FQGTGA. The CDR3 spells CASSLGPAGELFF. The CDR3 DNA reads TGTGCCAGCAGCTTAGGACCGGCGGGGGAGCTGTTTTTT.

The CDR3 sequence is CAWSGTYEQYF. The DNA for the CDR3 is TGTGCCTGGAGTGGGACCTACGAGCAGTACTTC. This chain joins TRBV30 and TRBJ2-7; D remains ambiguous. Trimming shortened V by 1 base and J by 2 bases, and 3 bases separated the two germline ends. Per germline, CDR1 GTSNPN and CDR2 SVGIG (reference sequence). The CDR3 runs 11 residues.

This chain links TRBV28 with TRBJ1-5; D is possibly TRBD1 (5 bases). Trimming pared 5 bases from V and 3 bases from J, leaving 14 bases between. Germline V gives CDR1 MDHEN, CDR2 SYDVKM. This CDR3 is 15 amino acids long. The CDR3 region has the DNA TGTGCCAGCAGTCGCCCGGGACGGCTCAATCAGCCCCAGCATTTT. Translation: CASSRPGRLNQPQHF.

This clone was seen once. This chain links TRBV7-2 with TRBJ2-2; D gene uncertain. The germline V gene encodes CDR1 SGHTA and CDR2 FQGNSA. The length of the CDR3 is 13 residues. Deletions cut 1 base from V and 4 bases from J, with 4 bases between. The CDR3 coding sequence is TGTGCCAGCAGCTTAGATTCCACCGGGGAGCTGTTTTTT. Translating gives CASSLDSTGELFF.

The V call is TRBV6-5, the J call TRBJ1-6; 8 bases are a match to TRBD1. Germline loops: CDR1 MNHEY, CDR2 SVGAGI. The length of the CDR3 is 15 residues. Trimming cost V 7 bases and J 9 bases; bases outside gene matches: 11. As DNA, the CDR3 is TGTGCCAGCACCGCACAGGGGGACTCGACTTCACCCCTCCACTTT. Translated: CASTAQGDSTSPLHF.

This clone turned up a few times. The DNA of the CDR3 is TGTGCCAGCAGCTTTGATCGCTACTCCTACGAGCAGTACTTC. Translating it yields CASSFDRYSYEQYF. This sequence joins TRBV7-2 and TRBJ2-7, with unresolved D. With 3 bases removed from V and 0 bases from J, the gap between germline ends came to 9 bases. CDR3 length equals 14 residues. Germline V gives CDR1 SGHTA, CDR2 FQGNSA.

The chain has TRBV6-2 or TRBV6-3 and TRBJ1-1, with D unclear. The germline CDR1 and CDR2 sequences are MNHEY and SVGEGT. Trimming stripped 2 bases from V and 2 bases from J, with 3 bases between. The CDR3 totals 12 residues. CDR3 sequence (DNA): TGTGCCAGCAGTTACGCTAACACTGAAGCTTTCTTT. It yields the protein CASSYANTEAFF.

The V and J genes are TRBV6-4 and TRBJ2-3; D gene unclear. Germline CDR1 is MRHNA and CDR2 is SNTAGT. The CDR3 runs 8 residues. Trimming took off 10 bases at V and 10 bases at J, with 6 bases between the two ends. The CDR3 region is CATLAQYF. As DNA, the CDR3 is TGTGCCACCCTTGCGCAGTATTTT.

The V call is TRBV7-6, the J call TRBJ1-5; D is unresolved. Between the trimmed V and J ends, which lost 5 bases and 1 base, there was a span of 6 bases. Germline V CDR1 and CDR2: SGHVS, FNYEAQ. This CDR3 contains 13 residues. CDR3 residues: CASSPDSNQPQHF. The CDR3 DNA reads as TGTGCCAGCAGCCCCGACAGCAATCAGCCCCAGCATTTT.

The chain uses TRBV6-6 and TRBJ2-1; TRBD2 might be the D (6 bases). CDR3 size: 13 residues. V lost 3 bases to trimming and J lost 8 bases, with 11 bases between them. The V gene's germline CDR1 is MNHNY and CDR2 SVGAGI (reference sequence). The CDR3: CASSYRGVDEQFF. The CDR3 bases are TGTGCCAGCAGTTATCGCGGGGTGGATGAGCAGTTCTTC.

The V gene is TRBV5-4, the J gene TRBJ2-1; TRBD1 matches 10 bases. The length of the CDR3 is 14 residues. Germline CDR1 and CDR2: SGHNT and YYREEE (reference sequence). Trimming took 3 bases from V and 8 from J; bases not matched to a gene: 5. In DNA form, the CDR3 reads TGTGCCAGCAGCTCGGCGACAGGGGGCCATGAGCAGTTCTTC. Translating gives CASSSATGGHEQFF.

V is TRBV3-1 (or the pseudogene TRBV3-2) and J is TRBJ1-3, with D hard to call. This CDR3 has 15 residues. Between the trimmed V and J ends, which lost 4 bases and 4 bases, there was a span of 14 bases. Germline lookup yields CDR1 LGHDT and CDR2 YNNKEL (reference sequence). CDR3 sequence: CASSRGDYNGNTIYF. DNA for the CDR3: TGTGCCAGCAGCCGTGGAGATTATAACGGAAACACCATATATTTT.

The rearrangement links TRBV18 to TRBJ1-2; the D gene is possibly TRBD1 (5 bases). Germline assignment: CDR1 KGHSH and CDR2 LQKENI. The CDR3 length is 14 residues. V lost 0 bases to trimming and J lost 4 bases, with 9 bases between them. The CDR3 DNA is TGTGCCAGCTCACCACCGGGACGGTTCTATGGCTACACCTTC. Residues: CASSPPGRFYGYTF.

This clone was picked up one time. The sample has other DNA sequences that encode this CDR3 too. The rearrangement uses TRBV9 and TRBJ2-3; the D is unclear. The V end lost 0 bases, the J end lost 1 base, and 3 bases lay between the germline ends. The CDR3 spans 13 residues. CDR1 is SGDLS and CDR2 is YYNGEE in the germline V gene. The CDR3 DNA follows: TGTGCCAGCAGCGTAGGAGGCACAGATACGCAGTATTTT. Its translation is CASSVGGTDTQYF.

V gene TRBV4-1 combines with J gene TRBJ2-3; TRBD2 might be the D (5 bases). V was pared by 1 base and J by 5 bases, with 13 bases between. The CDR3 runs 15 residues. The germline gives CDR1 MGHRA, CDR2 YSYEKL. CDR3 coding DNA: TGCGCCAGCAGCCAAGGTCAGCTAGCAGTAGATACGCAGTATTTT. Translating gives CASSQGQLAVDTQYF.

The chain uses TRBV20-1 and TRBJ1-6; D is undetermined. Trimming pared 3 bases from V and 9 bases from J, leaving 15 bases between. This CDR3 has 14 residues. CDR1 is DFQATT and CDR2 is SNEGSKA in the germline V gene (reference sequence). CDR3 region: CSASEGGYGSPLHF. CDR3 in DNA: TGCAGTGCTAGTGAGGGCGGGTACGGTTCACCCCTCCACTTT.